The clone carrying this TCR beta chain was found a few times. Its specificity is unknown. Germline CDR1 reads SGHRS; CDR2 reads YFSETQ. The V end lost 4 bases, the J end lost 5 bases, and 12 bases lay between the germline ends. CDR3 size: 13 residues. These data originate in a study of blood T cells in healthy people across ages. Alongside a J-beta primer mix, a sample-barcoded 5' primer served in a second PCR lasting about 6 to 12 cycles. TCRdb re-called the 5' RACE reads with MiXCR, one entry per CDR3 protein. This repertoire shows around 520,000 distinct CDR3 sequences, about a quarter found once; its top ten account for 3% to 4%. The study's findings and limits: As age increased, TCR beta diversity per million T cells fell in a roughly linear fashion.

These data were also filed under a second study, of T cells of mothers and their children. From that paper: Roughly 6 children and their three healthy Caucasian mothers were the donors.

The genes are TRBV5-1 and TRBJ2-5; tentative D call: TRBD1 (6 bases). Sequenced: blood. This TCR was recovered from a boy between 2 and 10 years old in good health. The CDR3 DNA reads as TGCGCCAGCAGCGACCAGGGGCGGGAGACCCAGTACTTC. This codes for CASSDQGRETQYF.